A selection of T cell receptor beta chains follows, all from one sample in a study of blood T cell repertoires in COVID-19. TCRdb's table, derived via immunoSEQ multiplex PCR, lists solely in-frame clones and lacks some. The sample carries approximately 250,000 clones, 90% recorded once. The sample taken for sequencing was PBMCs or T cells enriched from blood (not recorded which). The receptor source for this set is a woman aged 30 to 39 with acute COVID-19. The CDR3 runs from the conserved cysteine through the conserved F or W. The order of the fields is J gene, V gene, CDR3 protein.

TRBJ2-1,TRBV4-1,CASSQKNAGGPYNEQFF
TRBJ2-1,TRBV29-1,CSVEGGGGAQFF
TRBJ2-2,TRBV7-9,CASSLEVPSGSGELFF
TRBJ2-1,TRBV4-2,CASSPQSLADEQFF
TRBJ2-3,TRBV4-1,CASSRETSGRADTQYF
TRBJ2-2,TRBV27,CASSSGPLELNTGELFF
TRBJ1-6,TRBV27,CASSPRTGGLNSPLHF
TRBJ1-2,TRBV4-1,CASSQVLYRVEYGYTF
TRBJ2-2,TRBV11-2,CASSLGLNTGELFF
TRBJ1-6,TRBV6-2/TRBV6-3,CASSSGWDNSPLHF
TRBJ1-2,TRBV28,CASSLLETGGAYGYTF
TRBJ1-5,TRBV7-8,CASSFQGSNQPQHF
TRBJ2-7,TRBV4-3,CASSYRTPGLAGPAYEQYF
TRBJ1-6,TRBV19,CASSLTGPNSPLHF
TRBJ2-7,TRBV19,CASSIGAEFSYEQYF
TRBJ2-2,TRBV6-2/TRBV6-3,CASSSTAYTGELFF
TRBJ2-7,TRBV28,CASSLDPQGGQYF
TRBJ2-3,TRBV4-3,CASSQVSNGDTQYF
TRBJ2-2,TRBV9,CASSGQMNTGELFF
TRBJ2-5,TRBV28,CASSQQGAGQETQYF
TRBJ1-5,TRBV19,CASSTTGGAGPQHF
TRBJ2-1,TRBV27,CASSLLAGAYNEQFF
TRBJ1-5,TRBV6-5,CASRAGGSNQPQHF
TRBJ1-3,TRBV28,CASSPGGNTIYF
TRBJ1-2,TRBV27,CASSKTGAYANYGYTF
TRBJ2-1,TRBV12-2,CASRLVRLAVYNEQFF
TRBJ1-5,TRBV6-5,CASSHVQGQPQHF
TRBJ2-1,TRBV7-9,CASSLSRGVGNNEQFF
TRBJ2-1,TRBV13,CASSLASGRYYNEQFF
TRBJ1-3,TRBV28,CASVEDTIYF
TRBJ2-3,TRBV7-9,CASTHERTDTQYF
TRBJ2-3,TRBV7-3,CASSLWTSGRQDTQYF
TRBJ2-5,TRBV30,CAWDRGGETQYF
TRBJ2-7,TRBV4-2,CASSHTATGTDYEQYF
TRBJ2-3,TRBV13,CASSPSFRSDTQYF
TRBJ2-1,TRBV4-1,CASSRGWDSYNEQFF
TRBJ2-1,TRBV28,CASSLSSSGEISNEQFF
TRBJ2-2,TRBV11-3,CASSLSGTGELFF
TRBJ2-3,TRBV7-3,CASGSQLAGLTDTQYF
TRBJ2-3,TRBV18,CASSPPGQGTDTQYF
TRBJ2-7,TRBV6-2/TRBV6-3,CASSNPLLAGVPEQYF
TRBJ1-6,TRBV4-3,CASSQDSWGVPNSPLHF
TRBJ2-7,TRBV7-9,CASSFFTESSYEQYF
TRBJ2-7,TRBV7-6,CASTRGQGRSYEQYF
TRBJ1-5,TRBV7-9,CASSLGGQDNQPQHF
TRBJ2-7,TRBV28,CASRGTSVSYEQYF
TRBJ1-6,TRBV7-2,CASSLSGTGYSPLHF
TRBJ2-7,TRBV6-5,CASSRLTGNEQYF
TRBJ1-3,TRBV4-2,CASSQDMGGTTGNTIYF
TRBJ1-1,TRBV11-2,CASSRGQNTEAFF
TRBJ1-2,TRBV6-5,CASSYGGGQLYGYTF
TRBJ2-2,TRBV29-1,CSVSDRGQGTGELFF
TRBJ1-5,TRBV28,CASSLWGQGDGIQPQHF
TRBJ2-2,TRBV10-3,CAIRGEGELFF
TRBJ2-7,TRBV6-2/TRBV6-3,CASSYRGLAGAYEQYF
TRBJ2-2,TRBV5-1,CASSWRRETGELFF
TRBJ2-1,TRBV7-3,CASSSTVGLAENNEQFF
TRBJ1-5,TRBV24-1,CATSGADYQPQHF
TRBJ2-7,TRBV7-9,CASSLSAGVYEQYF